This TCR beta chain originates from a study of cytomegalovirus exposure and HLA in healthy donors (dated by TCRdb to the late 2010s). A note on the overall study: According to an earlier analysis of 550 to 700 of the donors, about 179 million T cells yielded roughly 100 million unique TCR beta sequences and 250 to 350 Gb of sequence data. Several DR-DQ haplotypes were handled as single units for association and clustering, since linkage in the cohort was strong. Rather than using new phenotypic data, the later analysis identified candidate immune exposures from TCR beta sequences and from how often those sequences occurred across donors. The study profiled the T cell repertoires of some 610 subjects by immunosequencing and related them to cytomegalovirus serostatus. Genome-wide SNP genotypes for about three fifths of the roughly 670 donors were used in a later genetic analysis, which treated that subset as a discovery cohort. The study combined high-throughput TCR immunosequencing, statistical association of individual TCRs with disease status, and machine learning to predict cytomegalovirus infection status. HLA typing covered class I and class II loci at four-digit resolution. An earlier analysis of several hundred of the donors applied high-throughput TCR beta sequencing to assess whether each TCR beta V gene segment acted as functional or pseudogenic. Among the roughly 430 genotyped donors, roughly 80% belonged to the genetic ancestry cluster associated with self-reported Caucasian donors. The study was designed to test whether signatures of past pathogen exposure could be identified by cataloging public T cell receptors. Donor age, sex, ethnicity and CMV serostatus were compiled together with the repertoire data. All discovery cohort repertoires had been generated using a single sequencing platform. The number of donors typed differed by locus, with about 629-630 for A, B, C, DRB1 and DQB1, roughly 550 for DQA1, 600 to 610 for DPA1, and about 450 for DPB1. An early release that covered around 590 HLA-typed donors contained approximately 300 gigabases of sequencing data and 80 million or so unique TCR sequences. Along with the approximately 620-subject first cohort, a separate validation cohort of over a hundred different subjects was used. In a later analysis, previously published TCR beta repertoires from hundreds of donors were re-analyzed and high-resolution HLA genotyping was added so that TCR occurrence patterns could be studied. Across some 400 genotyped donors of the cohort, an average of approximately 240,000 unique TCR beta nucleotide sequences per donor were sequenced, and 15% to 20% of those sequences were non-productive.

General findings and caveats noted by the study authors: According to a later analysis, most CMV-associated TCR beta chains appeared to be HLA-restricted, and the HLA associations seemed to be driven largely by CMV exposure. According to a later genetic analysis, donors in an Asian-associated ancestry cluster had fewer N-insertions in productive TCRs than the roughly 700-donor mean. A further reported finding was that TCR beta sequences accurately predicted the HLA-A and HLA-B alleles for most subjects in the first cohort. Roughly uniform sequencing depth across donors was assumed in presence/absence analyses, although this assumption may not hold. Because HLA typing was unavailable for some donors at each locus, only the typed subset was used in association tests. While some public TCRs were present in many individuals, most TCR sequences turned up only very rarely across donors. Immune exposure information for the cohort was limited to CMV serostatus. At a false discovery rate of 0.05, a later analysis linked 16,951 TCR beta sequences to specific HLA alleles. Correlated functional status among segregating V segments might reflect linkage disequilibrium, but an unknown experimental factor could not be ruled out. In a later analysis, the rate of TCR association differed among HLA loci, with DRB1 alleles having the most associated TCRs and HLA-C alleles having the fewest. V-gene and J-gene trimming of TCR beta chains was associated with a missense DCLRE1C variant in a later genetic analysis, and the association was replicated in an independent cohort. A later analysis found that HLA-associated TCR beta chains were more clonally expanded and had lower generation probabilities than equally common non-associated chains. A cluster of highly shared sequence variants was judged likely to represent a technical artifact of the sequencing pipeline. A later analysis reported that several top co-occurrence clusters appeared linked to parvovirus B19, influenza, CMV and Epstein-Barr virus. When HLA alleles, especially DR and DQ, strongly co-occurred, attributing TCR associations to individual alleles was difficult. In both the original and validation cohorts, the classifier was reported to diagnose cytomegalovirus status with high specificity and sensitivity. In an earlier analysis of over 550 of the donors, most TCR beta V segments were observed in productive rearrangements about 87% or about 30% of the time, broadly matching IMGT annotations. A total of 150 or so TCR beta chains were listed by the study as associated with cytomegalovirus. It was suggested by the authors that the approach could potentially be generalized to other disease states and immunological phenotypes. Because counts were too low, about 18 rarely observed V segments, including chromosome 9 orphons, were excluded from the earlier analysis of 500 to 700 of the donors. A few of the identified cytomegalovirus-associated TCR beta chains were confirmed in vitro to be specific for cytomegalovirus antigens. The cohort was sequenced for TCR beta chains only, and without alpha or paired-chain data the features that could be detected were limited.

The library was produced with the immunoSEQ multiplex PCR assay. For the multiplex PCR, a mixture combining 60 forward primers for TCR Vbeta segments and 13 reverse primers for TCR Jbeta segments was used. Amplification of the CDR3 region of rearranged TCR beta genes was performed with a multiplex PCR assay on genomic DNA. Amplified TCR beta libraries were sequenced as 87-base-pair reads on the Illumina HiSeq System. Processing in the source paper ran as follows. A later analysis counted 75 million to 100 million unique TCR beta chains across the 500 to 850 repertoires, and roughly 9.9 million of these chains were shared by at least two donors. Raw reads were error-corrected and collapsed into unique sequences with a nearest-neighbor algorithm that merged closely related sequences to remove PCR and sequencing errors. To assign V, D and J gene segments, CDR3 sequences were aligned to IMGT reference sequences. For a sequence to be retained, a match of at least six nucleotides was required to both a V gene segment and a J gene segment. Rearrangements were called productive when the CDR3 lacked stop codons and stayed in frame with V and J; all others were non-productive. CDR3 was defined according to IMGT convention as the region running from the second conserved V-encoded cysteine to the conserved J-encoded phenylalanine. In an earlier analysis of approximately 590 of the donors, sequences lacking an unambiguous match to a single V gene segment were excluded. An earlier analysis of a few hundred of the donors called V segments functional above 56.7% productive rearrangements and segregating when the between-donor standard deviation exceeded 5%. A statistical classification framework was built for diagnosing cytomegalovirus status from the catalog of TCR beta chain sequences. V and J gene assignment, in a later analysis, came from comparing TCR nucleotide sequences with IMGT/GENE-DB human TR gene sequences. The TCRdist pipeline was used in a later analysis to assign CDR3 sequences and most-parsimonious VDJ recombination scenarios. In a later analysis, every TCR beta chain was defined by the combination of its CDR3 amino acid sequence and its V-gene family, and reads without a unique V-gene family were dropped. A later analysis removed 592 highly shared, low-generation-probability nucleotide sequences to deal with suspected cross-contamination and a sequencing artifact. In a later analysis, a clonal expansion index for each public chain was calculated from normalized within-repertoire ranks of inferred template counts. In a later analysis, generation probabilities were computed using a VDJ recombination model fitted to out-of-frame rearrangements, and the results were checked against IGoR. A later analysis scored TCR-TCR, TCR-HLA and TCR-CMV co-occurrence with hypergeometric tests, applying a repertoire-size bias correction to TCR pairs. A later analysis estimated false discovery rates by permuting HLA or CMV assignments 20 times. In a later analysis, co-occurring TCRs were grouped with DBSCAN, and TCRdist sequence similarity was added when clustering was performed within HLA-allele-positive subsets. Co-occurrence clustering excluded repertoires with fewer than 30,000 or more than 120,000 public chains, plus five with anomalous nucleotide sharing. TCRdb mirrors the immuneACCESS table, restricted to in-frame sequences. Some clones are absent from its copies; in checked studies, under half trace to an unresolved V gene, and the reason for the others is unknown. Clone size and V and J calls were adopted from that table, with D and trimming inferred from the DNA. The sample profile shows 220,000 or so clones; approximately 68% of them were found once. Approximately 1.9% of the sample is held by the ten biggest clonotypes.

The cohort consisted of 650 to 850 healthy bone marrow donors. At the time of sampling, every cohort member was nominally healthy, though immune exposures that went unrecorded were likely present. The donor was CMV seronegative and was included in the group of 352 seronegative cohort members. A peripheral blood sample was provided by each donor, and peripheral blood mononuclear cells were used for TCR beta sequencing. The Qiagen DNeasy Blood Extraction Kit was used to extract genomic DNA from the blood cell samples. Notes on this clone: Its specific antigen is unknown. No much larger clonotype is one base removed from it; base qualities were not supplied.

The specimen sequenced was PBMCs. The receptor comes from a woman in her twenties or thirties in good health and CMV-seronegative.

This receptor carries the CDR3 CASSVDRSSYNEQFF. The DNA reads TGTGCCAGCAGCGTGGACAGGAGCTCCTACAATGAGCAGTTCTTC. The chain joins TRBV2 to TRBJ2-1, and 7 junction bases match TRBD1. V and J are trimmed by 6 bases and 0 bases, and the gene matches miss 5 bases of the junction. The germline V gene specifies SNHLY as CDR1 and FYNNEI as CDR2. Counted from cysteine to phenylalanine, this CDR3 has 15 amino acids. This entry keeps only the CDR3 DNA: 45 bases, framed from base 1. The CDR3, completed at both ends by the reference TRBV2 and TRBJ2-1 genes, gives the full variable domain EPEVTQTPSHQVTQMGQEVILRCVPISNHLYFYWYRQILGQKVEFLVSFYNNEISEKSEIFDDQFSVERPDGSNFTLKIRSTKLEDSAMYFCASSVDRSSYNEQFFGPGTRLTVL.